This T cell receptor (beta chain) was sequenced in a study of control samples from healthy donors and cancer patients. The CDR3 totals 13 residues. Germline CDR1 LGHNT, CDR2 FRNRAP. V lost 2 bases and J lost 7, with 9 bases in between. The table came from immunoSEQ multiplex PCR; TCRdb's copy has only in-frame clones and leaves some out. Of 90,000 to 100,000 clones listed, roughly 83% are singletons. The genes are TRBV12-5 and TRBJ1-5; no clear D gene. Input material: blood. The TCR was taken from a woman in her 30s in good health. The CDR3, as DNA: TGTGCTAGTGGTTTGCTCCAAAACCAGCCCCAGCATTTT. Its protein product is CASGLLQNQPQHF.